The source of this TCR beta chain is a study of graft-versus-host responses after intestinal transplantation (dated by TCRdb to the early 2020s). Notes on the research overall: The transplants that recipients received were multivisceral, liver-intestinal, or isolated intestinal. A peak of at least 4% donor T cells among recipient peripheral blood mononuclear cells was the definition used for donor T cell macrochimerism. Bulk TCR-beta CDR3 sequencing was used to track graft-versus-host and host-versus-graft alloreactive T cell clones in the graft, circulation and bone marrow after intestinal transplantation. Instead of going to the commercial service, samples from a few later patients were sequenced in-house on an Illumina MiSeq and processed with MiXCR. The cohort enrolled about 23 intestinal transplant recipients, one of whom was a retransplant, and a few patients without pretransplant specimens were excluded. All recipients received anti-thymocyte globulin induction followed by maintenance tacrolimus and steroids for around three years. To identify alloreactive clones, pre-transplant mixed lymphocyte reaction products were sequenced and compared with unstimulated pre-transplant donor and recipient T cells. Results and caveats for the whole study, not just this receptor: GvH clones turned up in recipient bone marrow, with some appearing earlier in ileal mucosa or blood, a pattern consistent with an intestinal mucosal origin. The relatively low number and heterogeneity of intestinal transplant patients limited the conclusions. Early after transplant, declines in HvG clones were associated with peak levels of circulating GvH clones. Patients with donor T cell macrochimerism had high GvH to HvG T cell clonal ratios in their allografts.

The time point label of this sample denotes: cells obtained before transplantation from donor or recipient. CD3+CD4+ and CD3+CD8+ populations were FACS-sorted from unstimulated pre-transplant donor and recipient cells taken from spleen or lymph nodes. Receptor amplification or capture employed the immunoSEQ multiplex PCR assay. For most patients, genomic DNA was isolated using the Qiagen DNeasy Blood and Tissue Kit and was shipped frozen to Adaptive Biotechnologies for TCR sequencing. High-throughput TCR-beta CDR3 sequencing of genomic DNA from most patients was performed by Adaptive Biotechnologies. On the authors' methods: Adaptive's ImmunoSEQ software supplied the TCR sequencing data for about 18 patients, while MiXCR and VDJtools were used to process a few other patients. CD4 versus CD8 sorting errors were corrected by removing sequences found in both subsets at a frequency ratio below 5:1. CDR3 nucleotide sequences shared between donor and recipient were removed because the origin of such sequences could not be assigned. To count as alloreactive, a clone needed at least 2-fold expansion over unstimulated cells and a minimum CFSE-low frequency of 0.002% (template counts) or 0.001% (read counts). Clones were considered mappable if detected in sequenced pre-transplant spleen, lymph node, or MLR CFSE-low populations of the donor or recipient. The cumulative frequency of alloreactive clones was calculated as a percentage of all sequences, weighted by copy number. As stored in TCRdb, this immuneACCESS dataset retains in-frame rearrangements with V and J assigned. A fraction of the clones does not appear; measured against another copy, unresolved V genes explain less than half of the discrepancy, and the remainder lacks a known reason. The V and J calls and the clone size are those of that table, but D and trimming were determined from the DNA. This sample lists tens of thousands of clones; 90% were detected once. In total, the top ten clones hold less than 0.12% of the sample.

A note on this clone: Its recognized antigen is unknown. One base away there is no much larger clone; base qualities are not given.

V gives up 7 bases and J gives up 5 bases, and the segment between their germline ends measures 15 bases. In the germline V gene, CDR1 corresponds to MNHEY and CDR2 to SVGAGI. The CDR3 measures 14 amino acids from cysteine to phenylalanine. The DNA shown is the 42-base CDR3, in frame from base 1. The sample consisted of unstimulated CD4+ T cells sorted from spleen or lymph node cells, taken before intestinal transplant. This TCR derives from a human donor who received an intestinal transplant. In this chain, TRBV6-5 is recombined with TRBJ1-5, with a tentative D gene TRBD1 over 6 matching bases. CDR3 loop: CASTLGHTDQPQHF. The DNA sequence is as follows: TGTGCCAGCACCCTGGGACACACCGATCAGCCCCAGCATTTT.